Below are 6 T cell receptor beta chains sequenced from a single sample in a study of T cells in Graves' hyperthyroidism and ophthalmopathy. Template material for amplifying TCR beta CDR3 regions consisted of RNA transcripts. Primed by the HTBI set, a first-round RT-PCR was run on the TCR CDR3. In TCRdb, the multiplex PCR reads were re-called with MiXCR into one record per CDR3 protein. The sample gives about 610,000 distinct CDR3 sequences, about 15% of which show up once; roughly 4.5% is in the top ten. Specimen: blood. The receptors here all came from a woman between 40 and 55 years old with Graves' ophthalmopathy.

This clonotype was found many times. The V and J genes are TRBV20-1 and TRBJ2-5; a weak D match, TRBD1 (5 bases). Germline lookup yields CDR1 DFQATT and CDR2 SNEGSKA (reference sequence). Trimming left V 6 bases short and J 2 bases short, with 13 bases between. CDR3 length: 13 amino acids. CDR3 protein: CSAPLDRQETQYF. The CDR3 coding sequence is TGCAGTGCCCCCCTAGACAGACAAGAGACCCAGTACTTC.

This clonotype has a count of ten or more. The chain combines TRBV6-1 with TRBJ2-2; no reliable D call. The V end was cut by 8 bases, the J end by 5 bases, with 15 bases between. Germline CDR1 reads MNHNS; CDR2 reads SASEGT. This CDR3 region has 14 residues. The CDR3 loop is CASVVKLGTGELFF. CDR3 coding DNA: TGTGCCAGCGTGGTCAAACTGGGGACCGGGGAGCTGTTTTTT.

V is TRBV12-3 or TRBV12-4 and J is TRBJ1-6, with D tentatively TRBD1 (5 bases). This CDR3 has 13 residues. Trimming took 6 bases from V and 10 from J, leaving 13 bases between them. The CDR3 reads CASRGGEVSPLHF. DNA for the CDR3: TGTGCCAGCAGAGGAGGGGAAGTGTCACCCCTCCACTTT.

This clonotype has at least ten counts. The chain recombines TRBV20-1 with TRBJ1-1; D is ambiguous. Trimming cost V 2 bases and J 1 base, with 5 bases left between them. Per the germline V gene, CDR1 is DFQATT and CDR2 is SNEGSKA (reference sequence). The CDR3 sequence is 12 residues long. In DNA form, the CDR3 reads TGCAGTGCTAGACAGGCGAACACTGAAGCTTTCTTT. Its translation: CSARQANTEAFF.

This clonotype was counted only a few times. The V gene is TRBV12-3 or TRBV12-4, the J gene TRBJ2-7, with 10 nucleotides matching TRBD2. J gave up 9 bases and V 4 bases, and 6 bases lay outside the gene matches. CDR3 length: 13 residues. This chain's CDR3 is CASSYGTSAVQYF. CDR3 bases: TGTGCCAGCAGTTACGGGACTAGCGCGGTGCAGTACTTC.

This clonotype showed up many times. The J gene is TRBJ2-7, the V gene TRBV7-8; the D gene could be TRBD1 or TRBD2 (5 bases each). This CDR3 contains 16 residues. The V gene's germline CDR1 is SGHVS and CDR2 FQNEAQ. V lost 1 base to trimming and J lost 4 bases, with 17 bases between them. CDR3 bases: TGTGCCAGCAGCTTAGGGGGGACGGGGAAATTATACGAGCAGTACTTC. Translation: CASSLGGTGKLYEQYF. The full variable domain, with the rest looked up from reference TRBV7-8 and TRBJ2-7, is GAGVSQSPRYKVAKRGQDVALRCDPISGHVSLFWYQQALGQGPEFLTYFQNEAQLDKSGLPSDRFFAERPEGSVSTLKIQRTQQEDSAVYLCASSLGGTGKLYEQYFGPGTRLTVT.